The clone carrying this T cell receptor beta chain was observed a few times. Its antigen remains unidentified. Trimming removed 5 bases at V and 5 bases at J, with 9 bases between. The length of the CDR3 is 12 residues. This sample is part of a study of T cells after yellow fever vaccination. Findings and caveats of the study: Clones that expanded after primary vaccination mostly reappeared after the booster (roughly 95% CD4, around 87% CD8).

Generation of TCR cDNA used 5'RACE template switching (which added a universal primer site and UMIs). Each CDR3 protein gets one entry after TCRdb re-called the 5' RACE reads with MiXCR. The data hold under 200,000 distinct CDR3 sequences, with 8% to 13% observed a single time. This clonotype was sampled from a man younger than 35 who received the YFV17D yellow fever vaccine. Sequences were derived from CD8+ T cells sorted from PBMCs, sampled 15 days after the yellow fever booster vaccination. The chain has TRBV12-3 or TRBV12-4 and TRBJ1-1; D is unclear. Here the CDR3 DNA reads TGTGCCAGCAGTCCGATAAGTACTGAAGCTTTCTTT. Translation: CASSPISTEAFF.